This T cell receptor beta chain is from a study of control samples from healthy donors and cancer patients. The germline V and J ends were trimmed by 4 bases and 9 bases, with 23 bases remaining between them. Germline CDR1 reads SGDLS; CDR2 reads YYNGEE. This CDR3 contains 16 residues. Sequencing used immunoSEQ multiplex PCR; TCRdb keeps in-frame clones, though not all of them. The table lists 100,000 to 150,000 clones, 75% to 95% of them singletons. The chain joins TRBV9 to TRBJ2-4, with D possibly matching TRBD2 (5 bases). The sequencing sample was made of blood. This TCR was recovered from a man aged 18 to 29 in good health. CDR3 sequence (DNA): TGTGCCAGCAGCCCCCAGGTGGGCACTGCGGGTATCATTCAGTACTTC. Its protein is CASSPQVGTAGIIQYF.